These 10 T cell receptor beta chains came from one sample sequenced in a study of shared clonotypes between healthy human individuals (dated by TCRdb to 2020 to 2022). The library was produced with the immunoSEQ multiplex PCR assay. The immuneACCESS repertoire file appears here via TCRdb, limited to in-frame rearrangements. These files lack a portion of the clones; in checked studies, under half of the deficit traces to unresolved V genes, and the cause of the others is not known. Recorded for this sample are about 1 million clones; approximately 76% of them occurred a single time. Together, the top ten hold approximately 1.5% of the sample. The specimen was memory CD4+ T cells sorted from blood. Taken with the paper, the label for cell subset or site translates to: CD45RA-negative fraction. The source of these receptors is a man aged 18 to 30 in good health.

The chain links TRBV7-2 to TRBJ2-1; D gene uncertain. The CDR3 loop spans 15 amino acids. V dropped 3 bases and J dropped 2 bases, with 11 bases sitting between them. Germline V lookup: CDR1 SGHTA, CDR2 FQGNSA. The CDR3: CASSLGWGTYNEQFF. Written as DNA, the CDR3 is TGTGCCAGCAGCTTGGGATGGGGAACCTACAATGAGCAGTTCTTC.

The CDR3 loop reads CASSPQTGNTIYF. The CDR3 DNA is TGTGCCAGCAGCCCGCAGACGGGAAACACCATATATTTT. V is TRBV5-4 and J is TRBJ1-3; D remains ambiguous. Trimming pared 4 bases from V and 4 bases from J, leaving 9 bases between. Germline CDR1 SGHNT, CDR2 YYREEE (reference sequence). The CDR3 spans 13 residues. Full variable domain (missing parts from reference TRBV5-4 and TRBJ1-3): ETGVTQSPTHLIKTRGQQVTLRCSSQSGHNTVSWYQQALGQGPQFIFQYYREEENGRGNFPPRFSGLQFPNYSSELNVNALELDDSALYLCASSPQTGNTIYFGEGSWLTVV.

V gene TRBV11-3 combines with J gene TRBJ2-7; no firm D call. This CDR3 is 16 amino acids long. CDR1 and CDR2 (germline): SGHNT, YENEEA. V lost 0 bases to trimming and J lost 3 bases, with 15 bases between them. The CDR3 protein is CASSLDGFRRFYEQYF. The CDR3 DNA reads as TGTGCCAGCAGCTTAGATGGGTTTCGACGGTTCTACGAGCAGTACTTC.

The CDR3: CASSITVTYEQYF. The CDR3 DNA is TGTGCCAGTAGTATTACGGTTACCTACGAGCAGTACTTC. The V and J genes are TRBV19 and TRBJ2-7; D unresolved. Trimming shortened V by 3 bases and J by 2 bases, and 8 bases separated the two germline ends. Looked up from germline, CDR1 is LNHDA and CDR2 is SQIVND (reference sequence). This CDR3 has 13 amino acids. Full variable domain (missing parts from reference TRBV19 and TRBJ2-7): DGGITQSPKYLFRKEGQNVTLSCEQNLNHDAMYWYRQDPGQGLRLIYYSQIVNDFQKGDIAEGYSVSREKKESFPLTVTSAQKNPTAFYLCASSITVTYEQYFGPGTRLTVT.

V is TRBV5-1 and J is TRBJ2-5; 9 bases are a match to TRBD2. CDR3 length: 17 amino acids. Trimming took 4 bases from V and 4 from J; bases not matched to a gene: 14. The germline V gene encodes CDR1 SGHRS and CDR2 YFSETQ. The CDR3 protein is CASSPGGLAGHRETQYF. The CDR3 nucleotides are TGCGCCAGCAGCCCGGGAGGGCTAGCGGGACACCGAGAGACCCAGTACTTC.

This clone was recorded at least ten times. J is TRBJ2-5 and V is TRBV12-5, with TRBD1 identical over 7 bases. This CDR3 contains 15 residues. CDR1 LGHNT and CDR2 FRNRAP come from the germline V gene. V lost 4 bases and J lost 2; bases outside the gene matches: 7. The CDR3 DNA reads TGTGCTAGTGGTTATCCCACAGGGGTACAAGAGACCCAGTACTTC. This sequence encodes CASGYPTGVQETQYF.

The CDR3 nucleotides are TGTGCCAGCAGTTACCGGACAGGCAATCAGCCCCAGCATTTT. It translates to CASSYRTGNQPQHF. V gene TRBV6-6 combines with J gene TRBJ1-5; perhaps TRBD1 as D (6 bases). The CDR3 covers 14 residues. CDR1 and CDR2 from the germline V gene are MNHNY and SVGAGI (reference sequence). The V and J ends lost 2 bases and 2 bases respectively, with 7 bases between them.

J is TRBJ1-1 and V is TRBV28, with 7 bases matching TRBD1. The V gene end was trimmed by 6 bases and the J gene end by 6 bases; junction bases not matched to a gene: 4. CDR3 length: 12 amino acids. CDR1 MDHEN and CDR2 SYDVKM come from the germline V gene. CDR3 sequence: CASRTGASEAFF. For the CDR3, the DNA is TGTGCCAGCAGAACAGGGGCTTCTGAAGCTTTCTTT.

The chain couples TRBV7-8 to TRBJ1-6, with 7 bases that match TRBD1. This CDR3 region has 14 residues. CDR1 SGHVS and CDR2 FQNEAQ come from the germline V gene. With V trimmed by 5 bases and J by 5 bases, 3 bases remained unmatched. CDR3 residues: CASSGDRDNSPLHF. DNA of the CDR3: TGTGCCAGCAGCGGAGACAGGGATAATTCACCCCTCCACTTT.

This clone was detected only a few times. The J gene is TRBJ1-1, the V gene TRBV27; 8 nucleotides agree with TRBD1. The J segment lost 1 base and the V segment lost 5 bases, leaving 3 bases of the junction unmatched. The V gene's germline CDR1 is MNHEY and CDR2 SMNVEV (reference sequence). The CDR3 sequence is 14 residues long. This CDR3 is CASSGGTGNTEAFF. The CDR3 DNA sequence: TGTGCCAGCAGTGGGGGGACAGGGAACACTGAAGCTTTCTTT.